Ten or more counts support the clone carrying this T cell receptor (beta chain). No antigen is known for it. This record comes from a study of T-cell memory formation after mild COVID-19. In the study overall: Clustering of TCRs was largely donor specific.

The 5'RACE method, run with constant-segment primers, produced TCR alpha and TCR beta cDNA libraries (carrying sample barcodes and UMIs). TCRdb re-called the 5' RACE reads with MiXCR, one entry per CDR3 protein. The repertoire includes roughly 250,000 distinct CDR3 sequences, about a sixth of them detected once, and around 3.7% sits in the top ten. The CDR3 has 17 amino acids. V dropped 5 bases and J dropped 3 bases, with 20 bases sitting between them. Per germline, CDR1 SGHTA and CDR2 FQGNSA. Notes on the study in general: CD4+ clones that contracted lay mainly in CM and EM; CD8+ ones lay in EMRA.

The sequence was collected from a man between 18 and 29 years old who had mild COVID-19 (a few samples of this study predate the infection). Cell type and time point are not known. The specimen sequenced was PBMCs or a T cell subset sorted from them (not recorded which). V usage is TRBV7-2 and J usage is TRBJ2-4; a weak D match, TRBD2 (5 bases). CDR3 DNA: TGTGCCAGCAGCCCGCACTCCGGGAATTCGGGCAAAAACATTCAGTACTTC. Amino acid sequence: CASSPHSGNSGKNIQYF. Full variable domain (remainder filled in from reference TRBV7-2 and TRBJ2-4): GAGVSQSPSNKVTEKGKDVELRCDPISGHTALYWYRQSLGQGLEFLIYFQGNSAPDKSGLPSDRFSAERTGGSVSTLTIQRTQQEDSAVYLCASSPHSGNSGKNIQYFGAGTRLSVL.